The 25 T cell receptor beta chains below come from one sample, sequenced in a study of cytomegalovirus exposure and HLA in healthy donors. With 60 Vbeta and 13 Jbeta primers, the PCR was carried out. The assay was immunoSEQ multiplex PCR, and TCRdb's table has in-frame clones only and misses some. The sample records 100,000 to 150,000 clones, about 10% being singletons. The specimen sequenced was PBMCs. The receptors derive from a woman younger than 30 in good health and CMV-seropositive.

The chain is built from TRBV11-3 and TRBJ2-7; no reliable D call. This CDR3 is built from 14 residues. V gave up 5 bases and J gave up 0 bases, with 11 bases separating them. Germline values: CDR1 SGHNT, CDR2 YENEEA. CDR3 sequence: CASSPSPSSYEQYF. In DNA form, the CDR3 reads TGTGCCAGCAGCCCCTCACCCAGCTCCTACGAGCAGTACTTC. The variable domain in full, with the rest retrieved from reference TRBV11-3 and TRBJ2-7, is EAGVVQSPRYKIIEKKQPVAFWCNPISGHNTLYWYLQNLGQGPELLIRYENEEAVDDSQLPKDRFSAERLKGVDSTLKIQPAELGDSAVYLCASSPSPSSYEQYFGPGTRLTVT.

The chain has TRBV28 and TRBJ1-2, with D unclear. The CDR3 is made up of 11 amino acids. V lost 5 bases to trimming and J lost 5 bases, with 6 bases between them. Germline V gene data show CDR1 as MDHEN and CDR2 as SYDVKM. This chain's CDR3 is CASSVGYGYTF. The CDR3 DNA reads TGTGCCAGCAGTGTCGGGTATGGCTACACCTTC.

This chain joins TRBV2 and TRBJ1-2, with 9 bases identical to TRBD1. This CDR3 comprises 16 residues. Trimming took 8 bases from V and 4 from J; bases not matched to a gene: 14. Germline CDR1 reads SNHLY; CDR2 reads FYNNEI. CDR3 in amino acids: CASFDRGGQGTYGYTF. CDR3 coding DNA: TGTGCCAGCTTCGATCGGGGGGGACAGGGTACCTATGGCTACACCTTC. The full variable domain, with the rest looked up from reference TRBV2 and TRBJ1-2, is EPEVTQTPSHQVTQMGQEVILRCVPISNHLYFYWYRQILGQKVEFLVSFYNNEISEKSEIFDDQFSVERPDGSNFTLKIRSTKLEDSAMYFCASFDRGGQGTYGYTFGSGTRLTVV.

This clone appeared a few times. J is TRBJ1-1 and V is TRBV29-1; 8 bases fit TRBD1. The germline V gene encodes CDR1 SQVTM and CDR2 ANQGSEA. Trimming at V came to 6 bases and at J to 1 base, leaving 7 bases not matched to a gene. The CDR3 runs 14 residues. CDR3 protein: CSVTLTGENTEAFF. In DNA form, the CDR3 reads TGCAGCGTCACTTTGACAGGGGAGAACACTGAAGCTTTCTTT. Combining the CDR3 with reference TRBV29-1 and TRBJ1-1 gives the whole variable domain SAVISQKPSRDICQRGTSLTIQCQVDSQVTMMFWYRQQPGQSLTLIATANQGSEATYESGFVIDKFPISRPNLTFSTLTVSNMSPEDSSIYLCSVTLTGENTEAFFGQGTRLTVV.

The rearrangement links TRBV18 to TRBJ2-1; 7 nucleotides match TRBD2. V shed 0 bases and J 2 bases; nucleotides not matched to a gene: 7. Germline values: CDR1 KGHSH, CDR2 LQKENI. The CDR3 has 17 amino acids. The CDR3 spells CASSPPSGGSAYNEQFF. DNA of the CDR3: TGTGCCAGCTCACCACCGTCGGGCGGGAGCGCCTACAATGAGCAGTTCTTC.

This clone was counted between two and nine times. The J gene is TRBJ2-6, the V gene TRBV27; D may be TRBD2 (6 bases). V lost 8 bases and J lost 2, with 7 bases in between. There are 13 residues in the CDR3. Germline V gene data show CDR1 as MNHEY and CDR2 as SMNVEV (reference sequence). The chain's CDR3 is CASRLAGANVLTF. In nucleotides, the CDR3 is TGTGCCAGCCGACTAGCTGGGGCCAACGTCCTGACTTTC.

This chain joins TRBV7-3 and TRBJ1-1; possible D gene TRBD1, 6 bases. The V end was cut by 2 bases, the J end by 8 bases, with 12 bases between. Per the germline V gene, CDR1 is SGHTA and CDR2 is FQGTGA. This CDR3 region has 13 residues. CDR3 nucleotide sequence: TGTGCCAGCAGCTTAGACGTCGGGACAGAAGCTTTCTTT. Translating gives CASSLDVGTEAFF.

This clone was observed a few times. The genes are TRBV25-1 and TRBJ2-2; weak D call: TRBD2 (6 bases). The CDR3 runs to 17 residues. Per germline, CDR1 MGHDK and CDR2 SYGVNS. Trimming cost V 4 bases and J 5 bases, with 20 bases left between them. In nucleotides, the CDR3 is TGTGCCAGCAGTGGAGACAGTCTTCAGGAGGGTACCGGGGAGCTGTTTTTT. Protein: CASSGDSLQEGTGELFF.

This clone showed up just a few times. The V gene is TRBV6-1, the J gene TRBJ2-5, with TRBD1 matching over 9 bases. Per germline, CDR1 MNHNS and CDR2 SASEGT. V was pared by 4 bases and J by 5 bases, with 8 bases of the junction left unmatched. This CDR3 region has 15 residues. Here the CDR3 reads CASSAQTGTGETQYF. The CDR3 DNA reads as TGTGCCAGCAGTGCTCAAACCGGGACAGGGGAGACCCAGTACTTC.

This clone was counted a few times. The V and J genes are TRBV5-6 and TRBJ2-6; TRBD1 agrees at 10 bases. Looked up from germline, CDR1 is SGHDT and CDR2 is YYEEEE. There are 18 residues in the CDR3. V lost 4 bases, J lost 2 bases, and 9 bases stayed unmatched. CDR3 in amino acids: CASSPLGTGAPGANVLTF. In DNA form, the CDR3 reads TGTGCCAGCAGCCCTTTGGGGACAGGGGCTCCTGGGGCCAACGTCCTGACTTTC.

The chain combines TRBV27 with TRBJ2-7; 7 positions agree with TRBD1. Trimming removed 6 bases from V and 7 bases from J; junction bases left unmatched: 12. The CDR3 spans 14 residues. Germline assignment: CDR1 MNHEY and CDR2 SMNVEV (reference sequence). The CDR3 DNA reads TGTGCCAGCAGAATCAGGGGGAGACCGTGGGAGCAGTACTTC. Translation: CASRIRGRPWEQYF.

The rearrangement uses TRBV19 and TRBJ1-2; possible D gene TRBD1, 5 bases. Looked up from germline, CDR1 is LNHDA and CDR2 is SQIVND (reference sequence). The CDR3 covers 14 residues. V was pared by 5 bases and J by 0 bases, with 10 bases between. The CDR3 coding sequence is TGTGCCAGTAGTGGACATCTAGCTAACTATGGCTACACCTTC. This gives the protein CASSGHLANYGYTF.

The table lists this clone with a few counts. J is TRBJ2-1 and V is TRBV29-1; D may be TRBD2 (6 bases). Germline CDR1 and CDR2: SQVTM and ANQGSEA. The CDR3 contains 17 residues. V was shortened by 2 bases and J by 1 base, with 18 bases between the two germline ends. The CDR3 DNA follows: TGCAGCGTTGAAAACCCGTCCGGGAGAAGGTCCTACAATGAGCAGTTCTTC. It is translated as CSVENPSGRRSYNEQFF.

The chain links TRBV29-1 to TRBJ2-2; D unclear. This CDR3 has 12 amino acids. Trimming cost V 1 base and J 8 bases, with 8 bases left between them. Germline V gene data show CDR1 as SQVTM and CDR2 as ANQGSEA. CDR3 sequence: CSVEGPQGELFF. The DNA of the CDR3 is TGCAGCGTTGAAGGGCCTCAGGGGGAGCTGTTTTTT.

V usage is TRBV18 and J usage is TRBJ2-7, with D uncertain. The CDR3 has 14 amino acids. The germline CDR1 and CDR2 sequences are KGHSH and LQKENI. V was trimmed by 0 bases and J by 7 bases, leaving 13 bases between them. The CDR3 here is CASSPPPGSEEQYF. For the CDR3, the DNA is TGTGCCAGCTCACCACCCCCAGGATCTGAGGAGCAGTACTTC.

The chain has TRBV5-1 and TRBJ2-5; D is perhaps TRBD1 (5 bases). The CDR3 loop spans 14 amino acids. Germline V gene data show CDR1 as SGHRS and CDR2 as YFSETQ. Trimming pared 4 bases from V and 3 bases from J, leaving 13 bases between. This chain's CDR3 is CASSHGSGKETQYF. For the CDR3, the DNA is TGCGCCAGCAGCCACGGGTCAGGGAAAGAGACCCAGTACTTC.

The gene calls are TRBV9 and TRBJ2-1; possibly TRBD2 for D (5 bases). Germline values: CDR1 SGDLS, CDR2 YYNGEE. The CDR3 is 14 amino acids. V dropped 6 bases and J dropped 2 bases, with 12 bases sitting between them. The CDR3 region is CASTSAGTYNEQFF. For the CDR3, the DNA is TGTGCCAGCACCTCGGCGGGTACCTACAATGAGCAGTTCTTC.

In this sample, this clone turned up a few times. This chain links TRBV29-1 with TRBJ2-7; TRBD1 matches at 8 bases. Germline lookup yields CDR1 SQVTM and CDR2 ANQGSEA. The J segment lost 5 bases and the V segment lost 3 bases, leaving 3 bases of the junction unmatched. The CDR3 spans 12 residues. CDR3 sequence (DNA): TGCAGCGTTGATGGGACAGGCAACGAGCAGTACTTC. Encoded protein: CSVDGTGNEQYF.

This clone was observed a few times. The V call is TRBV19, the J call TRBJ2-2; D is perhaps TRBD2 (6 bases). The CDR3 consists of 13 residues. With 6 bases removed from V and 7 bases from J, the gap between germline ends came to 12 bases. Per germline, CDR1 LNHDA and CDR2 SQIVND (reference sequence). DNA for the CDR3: TGTGCCAGTAGCTACGGGAGACACGGGGAGCTGTTTTTT. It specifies CASSYGRHGELFF.

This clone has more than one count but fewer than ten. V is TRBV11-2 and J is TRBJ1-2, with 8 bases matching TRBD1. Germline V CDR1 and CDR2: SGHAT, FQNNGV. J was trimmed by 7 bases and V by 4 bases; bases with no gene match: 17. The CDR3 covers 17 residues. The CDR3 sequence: CASSSATLIGQGGGYTF. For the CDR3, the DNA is TGTGCCAGCAGCTCAGCGACCTTGATAGGACAGGGAGGTGGCTACACCTTC.

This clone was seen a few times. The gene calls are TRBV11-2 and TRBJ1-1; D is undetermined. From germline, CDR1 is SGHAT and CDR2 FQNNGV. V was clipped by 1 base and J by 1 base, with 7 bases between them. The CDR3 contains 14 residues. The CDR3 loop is CASSLVLANTEAFF. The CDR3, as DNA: TGTGCCAGCAGCTTAGTTTTGGCGAACACTGAAGCTTTCTTT.

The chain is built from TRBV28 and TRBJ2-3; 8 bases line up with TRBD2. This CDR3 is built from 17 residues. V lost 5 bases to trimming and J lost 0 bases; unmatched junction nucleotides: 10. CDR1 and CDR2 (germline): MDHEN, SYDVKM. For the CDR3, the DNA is TGTGCCAGCAGTCCAGGGGCTAGCGGGTTAAGCACAGATACGCAGTATTTT. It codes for CASSPGASGLSTDTQYF.

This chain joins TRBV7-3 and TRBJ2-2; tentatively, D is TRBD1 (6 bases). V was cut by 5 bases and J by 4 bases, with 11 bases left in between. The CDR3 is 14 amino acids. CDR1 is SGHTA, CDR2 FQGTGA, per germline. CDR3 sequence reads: CASSPRGGTGELFF. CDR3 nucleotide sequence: TGTGCCAGCAGCCCCAGGGGTGGCACCGGGGAGCTGTTTTTT.

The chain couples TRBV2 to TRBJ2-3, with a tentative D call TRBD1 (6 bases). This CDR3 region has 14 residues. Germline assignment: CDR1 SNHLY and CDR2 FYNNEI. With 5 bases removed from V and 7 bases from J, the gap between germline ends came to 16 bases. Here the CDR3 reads CASSTTGNGNTQYF. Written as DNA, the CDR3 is TGTGCCAGCAGTACCACAGGGAATGGAAATACGCAGTATTTT.

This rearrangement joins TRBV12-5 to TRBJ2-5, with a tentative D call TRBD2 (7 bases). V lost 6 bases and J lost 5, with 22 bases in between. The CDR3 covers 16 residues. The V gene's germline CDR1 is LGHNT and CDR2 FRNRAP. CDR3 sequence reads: CASGPDWRGLQETQYF. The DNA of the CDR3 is TGTGCTAGTGGCCCGGATTGGCGGGGGCTCCAGGAGACCCAGTACTTC.